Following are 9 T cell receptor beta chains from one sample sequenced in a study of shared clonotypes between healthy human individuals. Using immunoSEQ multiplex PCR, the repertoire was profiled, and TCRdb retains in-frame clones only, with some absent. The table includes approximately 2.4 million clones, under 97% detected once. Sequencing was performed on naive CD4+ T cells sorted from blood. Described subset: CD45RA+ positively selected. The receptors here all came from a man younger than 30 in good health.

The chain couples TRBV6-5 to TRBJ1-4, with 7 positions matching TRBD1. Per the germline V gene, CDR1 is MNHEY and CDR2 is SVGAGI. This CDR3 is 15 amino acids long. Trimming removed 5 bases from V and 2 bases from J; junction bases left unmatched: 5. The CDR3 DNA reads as TGTGCCAGCAGTAGACTGACAGGGACTAATGAAAAACTGTTTTTT. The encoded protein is CASSRLTGTNEKLFF.

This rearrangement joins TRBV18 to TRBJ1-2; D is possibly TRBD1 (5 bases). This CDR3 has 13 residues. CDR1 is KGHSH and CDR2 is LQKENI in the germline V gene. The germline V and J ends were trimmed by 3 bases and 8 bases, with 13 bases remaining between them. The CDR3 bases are TGTGCCAGCTCACCTCAACAGACAGAGGGCTACACCTTC. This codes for CASSPQQTEGYTF. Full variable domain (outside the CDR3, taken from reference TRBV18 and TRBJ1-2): NAGVMQNPRHLVRRRGQEARLRCSPMKGHSHVYWYRQLPEEGLKFMVYLQKENIIDESGMPKERFSAEFPKEGPSILRIQQVVRGDSAAYFCASSPQQTEGYTFGSGTRLTVV.

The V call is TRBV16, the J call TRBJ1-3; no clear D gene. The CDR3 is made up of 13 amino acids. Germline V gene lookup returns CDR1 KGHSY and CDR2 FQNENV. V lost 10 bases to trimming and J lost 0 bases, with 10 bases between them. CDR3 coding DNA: TGTGCCACTAAGCCAAGCTCTGGAAACACCATATATTTT. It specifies CATKPSSGNTIYF.

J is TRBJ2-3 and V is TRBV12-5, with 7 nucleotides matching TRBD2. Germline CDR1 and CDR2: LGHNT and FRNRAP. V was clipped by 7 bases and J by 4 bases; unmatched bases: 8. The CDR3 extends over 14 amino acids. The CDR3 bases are TGTGCTAGTGTGGCTAGCGGTAGTGCAGATACGCAGTATTTT. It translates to CASVASGSADTQYF. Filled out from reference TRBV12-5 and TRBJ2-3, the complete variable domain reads DARVTQTPRHKVTEMGQEVTMRCQPILGHNTVFWYRQTMMQGLELLAYFRNRAPLDDSGMPKDRFSAEMPDATLATLKIQPSEPRDSAVYFCASVASGSADTQYFGPGTRLTVL.

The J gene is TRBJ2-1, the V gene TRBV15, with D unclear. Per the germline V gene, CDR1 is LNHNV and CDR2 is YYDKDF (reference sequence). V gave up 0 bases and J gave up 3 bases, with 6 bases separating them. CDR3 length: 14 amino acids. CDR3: CATSRDGNYNEQFF. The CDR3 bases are TGTGCCACCAGCAGAGATGGTAACTACAATGAGCAGTTCTTC.

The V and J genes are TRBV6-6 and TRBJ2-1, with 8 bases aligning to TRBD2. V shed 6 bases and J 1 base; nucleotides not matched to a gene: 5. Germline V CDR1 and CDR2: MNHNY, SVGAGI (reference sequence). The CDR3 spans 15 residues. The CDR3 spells CASRPSGSSYNEQFF. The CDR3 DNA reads TGTGCCAGCAGACCAAGCGGGAGTTCCTACAATGAGCAGTTCTTC.

CDR3 nucleotides: TGTGCCAGCAGTGGTCCGGGACTAGGAGCCTACGAGCAGTACTTC. This codes for CASSGPGLGAYEQYF. This chain uses TRBV6-5 with TRBJ2-7, with 8 bases matching TRBD2. The trim removed 5 bases at V and 2 bases at J, leaving 8 bases unmatched. The CDR3 totals 15 residues. Per germline, CDR1 MNHEY and CDR2 SVGAGI.

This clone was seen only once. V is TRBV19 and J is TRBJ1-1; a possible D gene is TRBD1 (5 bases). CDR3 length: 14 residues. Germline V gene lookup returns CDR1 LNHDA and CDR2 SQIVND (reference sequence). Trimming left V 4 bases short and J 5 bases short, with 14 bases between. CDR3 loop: CASSSRGVETEAFF. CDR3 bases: TGTGCCAGTAGTAGTCGGGGGGTAGAGACTGAAGCTTTCTTT.

CDR3 nucleotides: TGTGCCAGCAGCTCTCGGGGGGTAGAGACCCAGTACTTC. Its protein product is CASSSRGVETQYF. The genes are TRBV25-1 and TRBJ2-5, with 7 bases fitting TRBD2. The CDR3 covers 13 residues. Germline CDR1 is MGHDK and CDR2 is SYGVNS. J lost 4 bases, V lost 6 bases, and 5 bases had no gene match.